Presented here are 26 T cell receptor beta chains from one specimen sequenced in a study of CD8 T cells in ankylosing spondylitis. Study outcomes and limitations: About eight highly homologous variants made up a TCR beta motif that seemed to typify ankylosing spondylitis blood.

These receptors have no identified antigens. MiXCR was run by TCRdb on the 5' RACE reads, yielding one entry per CDR3 protein. The table lists 350,000 or so distinct CDR3 sequences, 8% of them singletons, with more than 12% in the top ten. Material for sequencing was blood, either unsorted or a sorted T cell fraction (not recorded which). Receptors were obtained from a male donor with ankylosing spondylitis.

The V call is TRBV29-1, the J call TRBJ2-5, with D possibly matching TRBD1 (6 bases). Deletions cut 2 bases from V and 1 base from J, with 11 bases between. Germline loops: CDR1 SQVTM, CDR2 ANQGSEA. There are 14 residues in the CDR3. The CDR3 DNA is TGCAGCGTTGAATTCCGGACAGCCCAAGAGACCCAGTACTTC. Protein: CSVEFRTAQETQYF.

This clonotype was seen ten or more times. The chain links TRBV6-5 to TRBJ1-5, with TRBD1 matching 9 bases. The CDR3 has 16 residues. Losses at the gene ends were 6 bases for V and 3 bases for J; bases not matched to a gene: 9. Germline CDR1 and CDR2: MNHEY and SVGAGI. DNA for the CDR3: TGTGCCAGCAGCTATCCGGGACAGGGATCCAATCAGCCCCAGCATTTT. This encodes CASSYPGQGSNQPQHF.

This clonotype was seen at least ten times. The chain is built from TRBV4-2 and TRBJ2-6; D unclear. Germline-derived CDR1 and CDR2 are LGHNA and YNFKEQ. V was trimmed by 0 bases and J by 0 bases, leaving 6 bases between them. The CDR3 spans 16 residues. In DNA, the CDR3 is TGTGCCAGCAGCCAAGATCCTCACTCTGGGGCCAACGTCCTGACTTTC. This encodes CASSQDPHSGANVLTF.

The CDR3 DNA sequence: TGTGCCAGCAGCAAAGCGCCTGGGACTAGCGGGAGCTCCTACGAGCAGTACTTC. It encodes CASSKAPGTSGSSYEQYF. The chain recombines TRBV21-1 with TRBJ2-7; the table assigns TRBD2, which was not confirmed against the DNA. TRBV21-1 is marked as a pseudogene. The CDR3 runs 18 residues.

J is TRBJ2-2 and V is TRBV9; TRBD2 aligns across 7 bases. The CDR3 loop spans 14 amino acids. The germline CDR1 and CDR2 sequences are SGDLS and YYNGEE. With 0 bases clipped from V and 6 bases from J, the junction kept 2 bases outside the gene matches. CDR3 region: CASSVAGGSGELFF. DNA of the CDR3: TGTGCCAGCAGCGTAGCGGGAGGCTCCGGGGAGCTGTTTTTT.

This clonotype has a handful of counts. The genes are TRBV7-6 and TRBJ2-1, with 10 bases identical to TRBD2. The CDR3 consists of 15 residues. J lost 5 bases, V lost 4 bases, and 5 bases had no gene match. The germline CDR1 and CDR2 sequences are SGHVS and FNYEAQ. In nucleotides, the CDR3 is TGTGCCAGCAGCTCAAGCGGGAGGGGGCACAATGAGCAGTTCTTC. Protein sequence: CASSSSGRGHNEQFF.

This clonotype was found a few times. This sequence joins TRBV6-6 and TRBJ2-2; TRBD1 matches 10 bases. In germline, CDR1 is MNHNY, CDR2 SVGAGI (reference sequence). The trim removed 7 bases at V and 7 bases at J, leaving 3 bases unmatched. The length of the CDR3 is 13 residues. The CDR3 loop reads CASKGTGVGELFF. For the CDR3, the DNA is TGTGCCAGCAAGGGGACAGGGGTCGGGGAGCTGTTTTTT.

This clonotype was counted at least ten times. The V gene is TRBV28, the J gene TRBJ2-3, with D possibly TRBD2 on 6 matching bases. The CDR3 sequence is 17 residues long. Germline V gives CDR1 MDHEN, CDR2 SYDVKM. V was pared by 8 bases and J by 3 bases, with 24 bases between. CDR3 coding DNA: TGTGCCAGCCGATTATCCCTAGCGACCTCTCCGACAGATACGCAGTATTTT. Translated, it gives CASRLSLATSPTDTQYF. Based on the CDR3 plus reference TRBV28 and TRBJ2-3, the full variable domain is DVKVTQSSRYLVKRTGEKVFLECVQDMDHENMFWYRQDPGLGLRLIYFSYDVKMKEKGDIPEGYSVSREKKERFSLILESASTNQTSMYLCASRLSLATSPTDTQYFGPGTRLTVL.

The rearrangement links TRBV4-1 to TRBJ1-2, with D possibly matching TRBD1 (6 bases). The CDR3 sequence is 14 residues long. The V end lost 3 bases, the J end lost 4 bases, and 12 bases lay between the germline ends. Germline CDR1 is MGHRA and CDR2 is YSYEKL. The CDR3 sequence is CASSQPQGIYGYTF. The CDR3 DNA sequence: TGCGCCAGCAGCCAGCCCCAGGGGATCTATGGCTACACCTTC.

The chain is built from TRBV18 and TRBJ2-1; 13 bases are shared with TRBD2. J lost 7 bases, V lost 3 bases, and 6 bases had no gene match. Germline V gene sequence: CDR1 KGHSH, CDR2 LQKENI. The CDR3 sequence is 16 residues long. The CDR3 region is CASSPFRTSGGNEQFF. CDR3 coding DNA: TGTGCCAGCTCACCTTTCAGGACTAGCGGGGGAAATGAGCAGTTCTTC. Based on the CDR3 plus reference TRBV18 and TRBJ2-1, the full variable domain is NAGVMQNPRHLVRRRGQEARLRCSPMKGHSHVYWYRQLPEEGLKFMVYLQKENIIDESGMPKERFSAEFPKEGPSILRIQQVVRGDSAAYFCASSPFRTSGGNEQFFGPGTRLTVL.

This clonotype was detected ten times or more. This chain joins TRBV5-5 and TRBJ2-5; D uncertain. CDR1 and CDR2 from the germline V gene are SGHKS and YYEKEE (reference sequence). The CDR3 loop spans 14 amino acids. V dropped 2 bases and J dropped 1 base, with 9 bases sitting between them. CDR3 sequence reads: CASSFLSSQETQYF. DNA for the CDR3: TGTGCCAGCAGCTTTTTGAGTTCCCAAGAGACCCAGTACTTC.

The table lists this clonotype with a few counts. CDR3 nucleotides: TGTGCCAGCAGCTGGGGTAGCGGGAGGAACACCGGGGAGCTGTTTTTT. Translation: CASSWGSGRNTGELFF. V usage is TRBV11-1 and J usage is TRBJ2-2, with 9 bases matching TRBD2. This CDR3 is built from 16 residues. V was clipped by 4 bases and J by 1 base; unmatched bases: 4. The germline V gene has CDR1 SGHAT and CDR2 FQDESV (reference sequence).

This clonotype was picked up many times. V usage is TRBV29-1 and J usage is TRBJ2-1, with D possibly being TRBD2 (6 bases). This CDR3 has 15 amino acids. V was cut by 5 bases and J by 6 bases, with 20 bases left in between. The germline V gene has CDR1 SQVTM and CDR2 ANQGSEA. The CDR3 protein is CSVTFSGLPFNEQFF. The DNA for the CDR3 is TGCAGCGTTACTTTTTCAGGACTACCTTTCAATGAGCAGTTCTTC.

This clonotype has at least ten counts. The CDR3 nucleotides read TGCAGTGCTAGAGATCCCCTAGCGGGACCAACCCGGGAGCTGTTTTTT. This encodes CSARDPLAGPTRELFF. The chain joins TRBV20-1 to TRBJ2-2; 9 nucleotides align to TRBD2. The CDR3 extends over 16 amino acids. Germline CDR1 is DFQATT and CDR2 is SNEGSKA (reference sequence). The V and J ends lost 0 bases and 9 bases, in that order; junction bases with no gene match: 11.

This clonotype came up a few times. The chain uses TRBV6-5 and TRBJ2-5; tentatively, D is TRBD1 (6 bases). Germline CDR1 MNHEY, CDR2 SVGAGI. V was shortened by 2 bases and J by 2 bases, with 12 bases between the two germline ends. The CDR3 totals 15 residues. CDR3 region: CASSYQTGSQETQYF. The CDR3 nucleotides read TGTGCCAGCAGTTACCAGACAGGCTCGCAAGAGACCCAGTACTTC.

This clonotype was recorded many times. The chain links TRBV5-1 to TRBJ2-3, with 7 bases aligning to TRBD2. With V trimmed by 4 bases and J by 2 bases, 7 bases remained unmatched. The CDR3 sequence is 15 residues long. Germline CDR1 SGHRS, CDR2 YFSETQ. Here the CDR3 reads CASSKGLLDTDTQYF. In nucleotides, the CDR3 is TGCGCCAGCAGCAAGGGACTACTAGACACAGATACGCAGTATTTT.

The CDR3: CASSPRAGRNTGELFF. In DNA form, the CDR3 reads TGTGCCAGCAGCCCGCGAGCGGGAAGGAACACCGGGGAGCTGTTTTTT. This chain joins TRBV7-6 and TRBJ2-2, with 7 bases aligning to TRBD2. The ends lost 5 bases at V and 1 base at J; junction bases unmatched: 7. The V gene's germline CDR1 is SGHVS and CDR2 FNYEAQ. The CDR3 consists of 16 residues.

The rearrangement uses TRBV7-9 and TRBJ2-7, with TRBD1 matching 9 bases. The CDR3 contains 15 residues. CDR1 is SEHNR and CDR2 is FQNEAQ in the germline V gene (reference sequence). Trimming at V came to 5 bases and at J to 0 bases, leaving 5 bases not matched to a gene. The CDR3 coding sequence is TGTGCCAGCAGCCCTTGGACAGGGGCCTCCTACGAGCAGTACTTC. Amino acid sequence: CASSPWTGASYEQYF.

The chain employs TRBV6-4 and TRBJ2-1; 8 bases match TRBD2. The V segment lost 6 bases and the J segment 6 bases; nucleotides outside the gene matches: 7. Germline V CDR1 and CDR2: MRHNA, SNTAGT. This CDR3 is built from 14 residues. CDR3 in amino acids: CASRPWAGGNEQFF. The DNA for the CDR3 is TGTGCCAGCAGGCCCTGGGCGGGAGGCAATGAGCAGTTCTTC.

The genes are TRBV29-1 and TRBJ2-3; D is unclear. CDR3 length: 14 residues. Germline lookup yields CDR1 SQVTM and CDR2 ANQGSEA. The V end lost 7 bases, the J end lost 2 bases, and 16 bases lay between the germline ends. CDR3 sequence (DNA): TGCAGCGCCGGATACACGGAGATCACAGATACGCAGTATTTT. Its translation: CSAGYTEITDTQYF.

As regards this clonotype: It is likely a read error, because the conserved phenylalanine at the end of the CDR3 is missing. The V gene is TRBV27, the J gene TRBJ2-1; 8 bases fit TRBD2. The CDR3 is made up of 15 amino acids. The junction had 8 bases not matched to a gene; V was cut back by 6 bases and J by 4 bases. The germline V gene encodes CDR1 MNHEY and CDR2 SMNVEV (reference sequence). DNA for the CDR3: TGTGCCAGCAGCCCCCCACTAGCGGCTTACAATGAGCAGTTCTGC. It encodes CASSPPLAAYNEQFC.

The sample holds many counts of this clonotype. The chain recombines TRBV19 with TRBJ2-5; no firm D call. The germline V and J ends were trimmed by 6 bases and 1 base, with 9 bases remaining between them. The germline gives CDR1 LNHDA, CDR2 SQIVND (reference sequence). The CDR3 has 13 amino acids. The CDR3 nucleotides read TGTGCCAGTAGCCTACAGACCCAAGAGACCCAGTACTTC. It translates to CASSLQTQETQYF.

This clonotype turned up a few times. The V call is TRBV7-9, the J call TRBJ2-7, with D tentatively TRBD1 or TRBD2 (6 bases each). Germline V gives CDR1 SEHNR, CDR2 FQNEAQ (reference sequence). The germline V and J ends were trimmed by 2 bases and 5 bases, with 16 bases remaining between them. This CDR3 has 15 residues. The chain's CDR3 is CASSLTSRRGDEQYF. The CDR3 DNA reads as TGTGCCAGCAGCTTAACTAGCAGGAGGGGGGACGAGCAGTACTTC.

This clonotype was recorded at least ten times. The CDR3 sequence: CASSDSLLLAVNGEQYF. The CDR3 region has the DNA TGTGCCAGCAGTGACTCACTCCTACTAGCGGTGAACGGCGAGCAGTACTTC. The genes are TRBV25-1 and TRBJ2-7; 8 bases map to TRBD2. J gave up 6 bases and V 3 bases, and 16 bases lay outside the gene matches. This CDR3 is 17 amino acids long. Germline V gives CDR1 MGHDK, CDR2 SYGVNS.

This clonotype was counted only a few times. The J gene is TRBJ2-7, the V gene TRBV7-2, with 10 bases that match TRBD2. Trimming at V came to 7 bases and at J to 5 bases, leaving 11 bases not matched to a gene. This CDR3 has 15 residues. Germline V CDR1 and CDR2: SGHTA, FQGNSA. The CDR3 spells CASNMGLAGANEQYF. In DNA, the CDR3 is TGTGCCAGCAATATGGGGCTAGCGGGAGCTAACGAGCAGTACTTC.

The chain couples TRBV6-1 to TRBJ2-2, with D possibly called TRBD1 or TRBD2 (6 bases each). V dropped 6 bases and J dropped 5 bases, with 13 bases sitting between them. Germline CDR1 MNHNS, CDR2 SASEGT. This CDR3 region has 14 residues. CDR3 residues: CASSTSQGTGELFF. CDR3 nucleotides: TGTGCCAGCAGCACTAGCCAGGGGACCGGGGAGCTGTTTTTT.